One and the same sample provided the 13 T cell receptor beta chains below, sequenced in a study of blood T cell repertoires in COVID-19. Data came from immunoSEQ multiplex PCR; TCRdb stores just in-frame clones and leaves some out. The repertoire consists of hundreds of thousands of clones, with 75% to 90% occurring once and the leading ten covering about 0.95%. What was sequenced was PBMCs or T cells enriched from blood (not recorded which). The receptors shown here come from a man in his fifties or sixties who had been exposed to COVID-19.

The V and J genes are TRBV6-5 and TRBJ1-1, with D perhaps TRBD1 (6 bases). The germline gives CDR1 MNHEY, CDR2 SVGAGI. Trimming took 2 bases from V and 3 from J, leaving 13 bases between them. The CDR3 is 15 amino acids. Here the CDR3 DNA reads TGTGCCAGCAGTTACGTCAGGGGAACCCACACTGAAGCTTTCTTT. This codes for CASSYVRGTHTEAFF.

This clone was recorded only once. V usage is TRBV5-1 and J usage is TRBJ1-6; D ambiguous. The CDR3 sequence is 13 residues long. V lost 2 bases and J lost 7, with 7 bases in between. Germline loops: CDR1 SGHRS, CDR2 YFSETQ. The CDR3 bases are TGCGCCAGCAGCTTACAGTACAATTCACCCCTCCACTTT. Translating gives CASSLQYNSPLHF.

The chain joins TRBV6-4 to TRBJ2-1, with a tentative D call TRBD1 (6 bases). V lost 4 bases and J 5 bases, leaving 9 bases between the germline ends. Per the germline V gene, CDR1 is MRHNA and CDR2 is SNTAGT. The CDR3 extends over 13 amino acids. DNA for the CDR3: TGTGCCAGCAGTGTGGACAGAGACAATGAGCAGTTCTTC. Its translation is CASSVDRDNEQFF.

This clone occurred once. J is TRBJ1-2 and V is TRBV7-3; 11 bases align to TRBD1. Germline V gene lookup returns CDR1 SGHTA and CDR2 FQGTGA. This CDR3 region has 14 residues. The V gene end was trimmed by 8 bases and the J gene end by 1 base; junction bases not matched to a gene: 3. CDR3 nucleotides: TGTGCCAGCGGGACAGGGGGGAGTAACTATGGCTACACCTTC. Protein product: CASGTGGSNYGYTF.

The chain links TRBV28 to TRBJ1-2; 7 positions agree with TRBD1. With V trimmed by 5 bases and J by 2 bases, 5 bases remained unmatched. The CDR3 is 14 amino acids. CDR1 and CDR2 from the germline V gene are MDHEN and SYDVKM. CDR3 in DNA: TGTGCCAGCAGTAGCGTAGGGGGCAACTATGGCTACACCTTC. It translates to CASSSVGGNYGYTF.

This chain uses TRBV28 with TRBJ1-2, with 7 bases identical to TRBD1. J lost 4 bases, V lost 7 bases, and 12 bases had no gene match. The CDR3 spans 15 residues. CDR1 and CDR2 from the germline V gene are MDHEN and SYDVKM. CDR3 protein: CASIWQTQGFYGYTF. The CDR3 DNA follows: TGTGCCAGCATATGGCAAACACAGGGGTTCTATGGCTACACCTTC.

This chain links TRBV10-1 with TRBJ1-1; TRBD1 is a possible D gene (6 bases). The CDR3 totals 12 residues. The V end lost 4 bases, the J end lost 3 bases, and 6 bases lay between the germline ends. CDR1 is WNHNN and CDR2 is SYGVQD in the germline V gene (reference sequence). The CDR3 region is CASSAGDTEAFF. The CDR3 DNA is TGCGCCAGCAGTGCAGGGGACACTGAAGCTTTCTTT.

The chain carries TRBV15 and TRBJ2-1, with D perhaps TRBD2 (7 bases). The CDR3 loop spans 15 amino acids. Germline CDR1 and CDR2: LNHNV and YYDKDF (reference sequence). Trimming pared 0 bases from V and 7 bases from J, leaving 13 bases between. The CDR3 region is CATSRERERGNEQFF. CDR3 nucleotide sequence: TGTGCCACCAGCAGAGAGCGGGAGAGGGGGAATGAGCAGTTCTTC.

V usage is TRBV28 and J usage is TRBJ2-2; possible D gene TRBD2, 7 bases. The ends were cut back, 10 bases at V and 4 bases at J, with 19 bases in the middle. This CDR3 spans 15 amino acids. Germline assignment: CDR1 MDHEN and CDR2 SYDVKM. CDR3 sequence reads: CATLGGAGVTGELFF. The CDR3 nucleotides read TGTGCCACCCTAGGGGGGGCAGGGGTCACCGGGGAGCTGTTTTTT.

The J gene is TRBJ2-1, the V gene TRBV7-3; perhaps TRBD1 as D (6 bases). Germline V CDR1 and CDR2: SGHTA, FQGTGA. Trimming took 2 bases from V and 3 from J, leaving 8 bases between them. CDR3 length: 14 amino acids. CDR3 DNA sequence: TGTGCCAGCAGCTTAGGGACACTCTACAATGAGCAGTTCTTC. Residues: CASSLGTLYNEQFF.

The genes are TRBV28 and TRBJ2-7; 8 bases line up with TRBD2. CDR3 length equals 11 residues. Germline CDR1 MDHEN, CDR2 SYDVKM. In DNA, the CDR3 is TGTGCGGCGGGGGGAAACTACGAGCAGTACTTC. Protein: CAAGGNYEQYF.

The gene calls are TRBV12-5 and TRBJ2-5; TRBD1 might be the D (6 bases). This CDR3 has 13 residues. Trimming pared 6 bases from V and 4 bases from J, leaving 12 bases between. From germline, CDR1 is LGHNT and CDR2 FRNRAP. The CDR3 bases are TGTGCTAGTGGAACAGGGTCCGCAGAGACCCAGTACTTC. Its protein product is CASGTGSAETQYF.

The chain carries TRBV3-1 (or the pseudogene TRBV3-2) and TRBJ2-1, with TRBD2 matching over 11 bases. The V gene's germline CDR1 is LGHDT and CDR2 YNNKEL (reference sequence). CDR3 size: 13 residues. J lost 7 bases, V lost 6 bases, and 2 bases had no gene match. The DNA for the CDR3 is TGTGCCAGCAGACTAGCGGGGGCGAATGAGCAGTTCTTC. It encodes CASRLAGANEQFF.